Listed below are T cell receptor beta chains from one sample, sequenced in a study of brain T cells in children with intractable seizures. Repertoires were generated with immunoSEQ multiplex PCR, while TCRdb's copy carries only in-frame clones and drops some. The sample lists 300,000 to 400,000 clones, about 94% seen once, with approximately 5% in the top ten. The source was peripheral blood, collected approximately 5 months after surgery. The source of these receptors is a boy younger than two with tuberous sclerosis and intractable seizures. Each CDR3 is given with its conserved first and last residue. Each record gives: V gene, D gene, clone size, J gene, CDR3 DNA, CDR3 protein. A D gene is named only where the DNA matches it firmly. The size of a clone is reported for some rows only, either as once, few or many, or as a class for expanded clones.

V: TRBV21-1
D: NA
size: NA
J: TRBJ1-5
DNA: TGTGCCAGCAACGAACAAGGCCGCCTCAGCAATCAGCCCCAGCATTTT
CDR3: CASNEQGRLSNQPQHF

V: TRBV5-8
D: NA
size: NA
J: TRBJ1-4
DNA: TGTGCCAGCAATCCGGGTGGGGAAAAACTGTTTTTT
CDR3: CASNPGGEKLFF

V: TRBV5-1
D: TRBD2
size: NA
J: TRBJ2-3
DNA: TGCGCCAGCCGGGGGGGGCCGAGCACAGATACGCAGTATTTT
CDR3: CASRGGPSTDTQYF

V: TRBV5-4
D: NA
size: NA
J: TRBJ2-4
DNA: TGTGCCAGCAGCTTAGGGGGAACCAAAAACATTCAGTACTTC
CDR3: CASSLGGTKNIQYF

V: TRBV24-1
D: NA
size: NA
J: TRBJ2-4
DNA: TGTGCCACCGTCGGGACTGAGGAAAACATTCAGTACTTC
CDR3: CATVGTEENIQYF

V: TRBV5-8
D: TRBD1
size: NA
J: TRBJ2-1
DNA: TGTGCCAGCAGCGCGACAGGGTTGACCTACAATGAGCAGTTCTTC
CDR3: CASSATGLTYNEQFF

V: TRBV10-3
D: NA
size: NA
J: TRBJ1-3
DNA: TGTGCCATCAGGGAACCCTATACCGGGGGTGGAAACACCATATATTTT
CDR3: CAIREPYTGGGNTIYF

V: TRBV6-5
D: TRBD2
size: NA
J: TRBJ2-3
DNA: TGTGCCATCGGACTAGCGACGACCACAGATACGCAGTATTTT
CDR3: CAIGLATTTDTQYF

V: TRBV30
D: NA
size: NA
J: TRBJ2-7
DNA: TGTGCCTGGAGTGAAGATCGGGACTACGAGCAGTACTTC
CDR3: CAWSEDRDYEQYF

V: TRBV19
D: NA
size: NA
J: TRBJ1-4
DNA: TGTGCCAGCCGTACAGGGACAACTAATGAAAAACTGTTTTTT
CDR3: CASRTGTTNEKLFF

V: TRBV5-4
D: TRBD2
size: NA
J: TRBJ2-3
DNA: TGTGCCAGCAGCTTGGTGACTAGCGGGGTAACAGATACGCAGTATTTT
CDR3: CASSLVTSGVTDTQYF

V: TRBV24-1
D: TRBD1
size: few
J: TRBJ1-2
DNA: TGTGCCACCAGTGAATCCGGGACAGTTGCTCCCTATGGCTACACCTTC
CDR3: CATSESGTVAPYGYTF

V: TRBV5-1
D: TRBD1
size: NA
J: TRBJ2-2
DNA: TGCGCCAGCAGCCTAAATTCCCACGACAGGGGCGACACCGGGGAGCTGTTTTTT
CDR3: CASSLNSHDRGDTGELFF

V: TRBV10-2
D: NA
size: NA
J: TRBJ2-1
DNA: TGCGCCAGCAGCCCTCTAACTGAGCAGTTCTTC
CDR3: CASSPLTEQFF

V: TRBV4-1
D: TRBD1
size: NA
J: TRBJ1-2
DNA: TGCGCCAGCAGCCACCCGGGACAGGGGCTCTATGGCTACACCTTC
CDR3: CASSHPGQGLYGYTF

V: TRBV5-1
D: TRBD1
size: NA
J: TRBJ1-2
DNA: TGCGCCAGCTCCGGGACAGGGGGCGGCTATGGCTACACCTTC
CDR3: CASSGTGGGYGYTF

V: TRBV25-1
D: TRBD1
size: NA
J: TRBJ1-4
DNA: TGTGCCAGCAGTGCAGGGACAGCCGGTAATGAAAAACTGTTTTTT
CDR3: CASSAGTAGNEKLFF

V: TRBV30
D: TRBD2
size: NA
J: TRBJ2-5
DNA: TGTGCCTGGAGTTATGGCGGGGGGGCCCGGGAGACCCAGTACTTC
CDR3: CAWSYGGGARETQYF

V: TRBV9
D: NA
size: NA
J: TRBJ2-1
DNA: TGTGCCAGCAGCGTGACTAGTTATGAGCAGTTCTTC
CDR3: CASSVTSYEQFF

V: TRBV3-1/TRBV3-2
D: NA
size: NA
J: TRBJ2-1
DNA: TGTGCCAGCAGCCCCAACCCGGGCTCCTACAATGAGCAGTTCTTC
CDR3: CASSPNPGSYNEQFF

V: TRBV10-3
D: TRBD2
size: NA
J: TRBJ2-5
DNA: TGTGCCATCAGGGCGACTAGCGGGAAGGAGACCCAGTACTTC
CDR3: CAIRATSGKETQYF

V: TRBV29-1
D: TRBD2
size: NA
J: TRBJ2-7
DNA: TGCAGCGCCCGGACTAGCGGGTACGAGCAGTACTTC
CDR3: CSARTSGYEQYF

V: TRBV29-1
D: NA
size: NA
J: TRBJ2-3
DNA: TGCAGCGTTGAATTCAGTTCCGCAGATACGCAGTATTTT
CDR3: CSVEFSSADTQYF